The next 32 T cell receptor beta chains were all read from a single sample in a study of cytomegalovirus exposure and HLA in healthy donors. 13 Jbeta primers and 60 Vbeta primers were used for the PCR. Repertoires were generated with immunoSEQ multiplex PCR, while TCRdb's copy carries only in-frame clones and drops some. Its table records approximately 47,000 clones. Sequenced sample: PBMCs. All receptors derive from a male donor in good health and CMV-seronegative.

V and J are TRBV25-1 and TRBJ1-1; perhaps TRBD1 as D (6 bases). CDR1 is MGHDK, CDR2 SYGVNS, per germline. V dropped 6 bases and J dropped 5 bases, with 13 bases sitting between them. This CDR3 region has 13 residues. The DNA for the CDR3 is TGTGCCAGCAGCCCCAGGGGAAAGACTGAAGCTTTCTTT. It yields the protein CASSPRGKTEAFF.

This rearrangement joins TRBV2 to TRBJ2-3; D is perhaps TRBD1 (5 bases). With 4 bases removed from V and 4 bases from J, the gap between germline ends came to 12 bases. In germline, CDR1 is SNHLY, CDR2 FYNNEI. This CDR3 spans 14 amino acids. CDR3: CASSVGPGPDTQYF. DNA for the CDR3: TGTGCCAGCAGTGTGGGGCCCGGGCCAGATACGCAGTATTTT.

The gene calls are TRBV4-1 and TRBJ1-2, with D unresolved. The CDR3 sequence is 15 residues long. The V end was cut by 1 base, the J end by 0 bases, with 9 bases between. In germline, CDR1 is MGHRA, CDR2 YSYEKL. The CDR3 reads CASSQASVTNYGYTF. The CDR3 bases are TGCGCCAGCAGCCAAGCTTCGGTGACTAACTATGGCTACACCTTC.

The V call is TRBV6-5, the J call TRBJ1-1; TRBD1 agrees at 10 bases. J gave up 2 bases and V 8 bases, and 8 bases lay outside the gene matches. The CDR3 has 15 residues. CDR1 MNHEY and CDR2 SVGAGI come from the germline V gene. The CDR3 coding sequence is TGTGCCAGCGGTGGGACAGGGGAGGAAAACACTGAAGCTTTCTTT. It specifies CASGGTGEENTEAFF.

A note on this clone: Given the absence of the conserved phenylalanine or tryptophan at the CDR3 end, a read error is likely. The chain is built from TRBV30 and TRBJ2-3; D call uncertain. V lost 0 bases to trimming and J lost 5 bases, with 9 bases between them. CDR3 length: 13 residues. The V gene's germline CDR1 is GTSNPN and CDR2 SVGIG (reference sequence). CDR3 region: CAWSVPLLDTQYL. The CDR3 nucleotides are TGTGCCTGGAGTGTACCCCTTCTAGATACGCAGTATCTT.

The V call is TRBV2, the J call TRBJ1-1, with 8 bases that match TRBD1. V was clipped by 5 bases and J by 0 bases; unmatched bases: 5. From germline, CDR1 is SNHLY and CDR2 FYNNEI. The CDR3 loop spans 15 amino acids. The CDR3 DNA sequence: TGTGCCAGCAGTTACCGGACAGGGATGAACACTGAAGCTTTCTTT. As protein: CASSYRTGMNTEAFF. Using reference TRBV2 and TRBJ1-1 for the parts outside the CDR3, the full variable domain is EPEVTQTPSHQVTQMGQEVILRCVPISNHLYFYWYRQILGQKVEFLVSFYNNEISEKSEIFDDQFSVERPDGSNFTLKIRSTKLEDSAMYFCASSYRTGMNTEAFFGQGTRLTVV.

The chain combines TRBV19 with TRBJ2-7; unclear D gene. The germline gives CDR1 LNHDA, CDR2 SQIVND (reference sequence). V gave up 3 bases and J gave up 5 bases, with 11 bases separating them. This CDR3 comprises 13 residues. CDR3 nucleotides: TGTGCCAGTAGTATGAGGCAACCTCACGAGCAGTACTTC. Translating it yields CASSMRQPHEQYF.

This sequence joins TRBV9 and TRBJ1-1; a weak D match, TRBD1 (6 bases). The V gene's germline CDR1 is SGDLS and CDR2 YYNGEE. V was trimmed by 4 bases and J by 1 base, leaving 17 bases between them. The CDR3 is 16 amino acids. The CDR3 spells CASSRGRGTANTEAFF. In DNA form, the CDR3 reads TGTGCCAGCAGCCGGGGAAGGGGGACGGCGAACACTGAAGCTTTCTTT.

J is TRBJ1-2 and V is TRBV30; D is uncertain. The germline gives CDR1 GTSNPN, CDR2 SVGIG (reference sequence). V was pared by 2 bases and J by 1 base, with 5 bases between. The CDR3 is 12 amino acids. CDR3 in amino acids: CAWSRLNYGYTF. The CDR3, as DNA: TGTGCCTGGAGTAGACTTAACTATGGCTACACCTTC.

The CDR3 sequence is CAWSSNRNQSSPLHF. The DNA for the CDR3 is TGTGCCTGGAGCTCTAACAGGAATCAAAGTTCACCCCTCCACTTT. The V gene is TRBV30, the J gene TRBJ1-6, with D perhaps TRBD1 (5 bases). Germline CDR1 is GTSNPN and CDR2 is SVGIG (reference sequence). The CDR3 is 15 residues long. V dropped 3 bases and J dropped 9 bases, with 18 bases sitting between them.

This chain uses TRBV9 with TRBJ2-7; tentative D call: TRBD2 (6 bases). Trimming shortened V by 4 bases and J by 3 bases, and 11 bases separated the two germline ends. This CDR3 region has 13 residues. Per germline, CDR1 SGDLS and CDR2 YYNGEE. The CDR3 DNA reads TGTGCCAGCAGCACCGGGAGCTACTACGAGCAGTACTTC. Translating it yields CASSTGSYYEQYF.

J is TRBJ1-3 and V is TRBV7-6, with a possible D match to TRBD1 (5 bases). Trimming took 1 base from V and 1 from J, leaving 11 bases between them. Germline V lookup: CDR1 SGHVS, CDR2 FNYEAQ. The CDR3 is 16 amino acids. This CDR3 is CASSLGTTVSGNTIYF. CDR3 in DNA: TGTGCCAGCAGCTTAGGCACGACAGTGTCTGGAAACACCATATATTTT.

The chain combines TRBV25-1 with TRBJ2-3, with a tentative D call TRBD2 (6 bases). Between the trimmed V and J ends, which lost 6 bases and 4 bases, there was a span of 23 bases. CDR1 and CDR2 (germline): MGHDK, SYGVNS. This CDR3 is 17 amino acids long. CDR3 region: CASSTPTTFWRADTQYF. The DNA of the CDR3 is TGTGCCAGCAGCACCCCGACTACCTTTTGGAGGGCAGATACGCAGTATTTT.

This chain joins TRBV5-6 and TRBJ1-3, with D possibly matching TRBD1 (5 bases). This CDR3 contains 15 residues. Germline CDR1 SGHDT, CDR2 YYEEEE. Trimming took off 5 bases at V and 0 bases at J, with 12 bases between the two ends. CDR3 amino acids: CASRAGPNSGNTIYF. CDR3 DNA sequence: TGTGCCAGCAGGGCGGGACCGAACTCTGGAAACACCATATATTTT.

Judged by frequency, this clone is medium-sized. The V call is TRBV9, the J call TRBJ1-3; no clear D. The CDR3 covers 16 residues. Per germline, CDR1 SGDLS and CDR2 YYNGEE. Trimming stripped 3 bases from V and 4 bases from J, with 17 bases between. The CDR3 region has the DNA TGTGCCAGCAGCGCTGGTGACTCCACGGGAGGAAACACCATATATTTT. Protein: CASSAGDSTGGNTIYF. The whole variable domain, filled in from reference TRBV9 and TRBJ1-3, reads DSGVTQTPKHLITATGQRVTLRCSPRSGDLSVYWYQQSLDQGLQFLIQYYNGEERAKGNILERFSAQQFPDLHSELNLSSLELGDSALYFCASSAGDSTGGNTIYFGEGSWLTVV.

The chain links TRBV30 to TRBJ1-5; D is undetermined. CDR3 length: 13 residues. V was pared by 4 bases and J by 1 base, with 8 bases between. Germline values: CDR1 GTSNPN, CDR2 SVGIG (reference sequence). The CDR3, as DNA: TGTGCCTGGAAAGGAGGGAGCAATCAGCCCCAGCATTTT. Translated: CAWKGGSNQPQHF. The entire variable domain, with the rest obtained from reference TRBV30 and TRBJ1-5, is as follows: SQTIHQWPATLVQPVGSPLSLECTVEGTSNPNLYWYRQAAGRGLQLLFYSVGIGQISSEVPQNLSASRPQDRQFILSSKKLLLSDSGFYLCAWKGGSNQPQHFGDGTRLSIL.

This rearrangement joins TRBV5-6 to TRBJ1-2; unclear D gene. This CDR3 has 14 amino acids. Deletions cut 3 bases from V and 6 bases from J, with 15 bases between. Germline V lookup: CDR1 SGHDT, CDR2 YYEEEE. Written as DNA, the CDR3 is TGTGCCAGCAGCTCAGGCCTGGGTCAAGATGGCTACACCTTC. Translation: CASSSGLGQDGYTF.

V gene TRBV5-1 combines with J gene TRBJ1-3, with TRBD1 matching 7 bases. This CDR3 spans 17 amino acids. The J segment lost 0 bases and the V segment lost 0 bases, leaving 6 bases of the junction unmatched. Germline V lookup: CDR1 SGHRS, CDR2 YFSETQ. The CDR3 sequence is CASSLEPGQPSGNTIYF. CDR3 sequence (DNA): TGCGCCAGCAGCTTGGAACCGGGACAGCCCTCTGGAAACACCATATATTTT.

The chain carries TRBV4-2 and TRBJ1-6; maybe TRBD1 (5 bases). The CDR3 has 16 amino acids. The germline V gene has CDR1 LGHNA and CDR2 YNFKEQ. With 0 bases removed from V and 9 bases from J, the gap between germline ends came to 15 bases. The CDR3 here is CASSQDPGRAGSPLHF. The DNA of the CDR3 is TGTGCCAGCAGCCAAGATCCGGGCAGGGCTGGTTCACCCCTCCACTTT.

The genes are TRBV7-9 and TRBJ2-1; no definite D call. V gave up 4 bases and J gave up 10 bases, with 20 bases separating them. Germline-derived CDR1 and CDR2 are SEHNR and FQNEAQ (reference sequence). The CDR3 contains 15 residues. CDR3 sequence: CASSSLPQETREQFF. CDR3 bases: TGTGCCAGCAGCTCACTACCCCAAGAGACCCGCGAGCAGTTCTTC.

The rearrangement links TRBV29-1 to TRBJ1-2; D not resolved. V lost 5 bases to trimming and J lost 4 bases, with 11 bases between them. The CDR3 has 12 amino acids. Per the germline V gene, CDR1 is SQVTM and CDR2 is ANQGSEA. The CDR3 loop is CSVLPAGYGYTF. CDR3 nucleotide sequence: TGCAGCGTTCTCCCAGCAGGCTATGGCTACACCTTC.

The chain recombines TRBV30 with TRBJ2-1; 10 positions agree with TRBD2. Germline V gene data show CDR1 as GTSNPN and CDR2 as SVGIG (reference sequence). The junction had 5 bases not matched to a gene; V was cut back by 2 bases and J by 4 bases. This CDR3 spans 15 amino acids. The CDR3 DNA reads as TGTGCCTGGAGTAGAGAGGGACTAGCGTACAATGAGCAGTTCTTC. Residues: CAWSREGLAYNEQFF.

As for this clone: Relative to the germline gene, one junction end is altered; a read error may explain this. The CDR3 sequence: CASSQGTSGGDPGELLF. As DNA, the CDR3 is TGCGCCAGCAGCCAGGGGACTAGCGGCGGGGATCCCGGGGAGCTGCTTTTT. The gene calls are TRBV4-1 and TRBJ2-2; 11 positions agree with TRBD2. The germline CDR1 and CDR2 sequences are MGHRA and YSYEKL. The CDR3 spans 17 residues.

V is TRBV30 and J is TRBJ1-5; TRBD1 matches at 11 bases. Trimming took 4 bases from V and 6 from J; bases not matched to a gene: 8. The CDR3 is made up of 15 amino acids. Germline V gives CDR1 GTSNPN, CDR2 SVGIG (reference sequence). CDR3 sequence (DNA): TGTGCCTGGACCCGGGACAGGGGGGGCGGTCAGCCCCAGCATTTT. The encoded protein is CAWTRDRGGGQPQHF.

This rearrangement joins TRBV19 to TRBJ1-1; TRBD1 matches 9 bases. This CDR3 comprises 14 residues. Germline V lookup: CDR1 LNHDA, CDR2 SQIVND (reference sequence). Losses at the gene ends were 4 bases for V and 3 bases for J; bases not matched to a gene: 3. The CDR3 spells CASSKDRGYTEAFF. The CDR3 DNA follows: TGTGCCAGTAGTAAGGACAGGGGTTACACTGAAGCTTTCTTT. Combining the CDR3 with reference TRBV19 and TRBJ1-1 gives the whole variable domain DGGITQSPKYLFRKEGQNVTLSCEQNLNHDAMYWYRQDPGQGLRLIYYSQIVNDFQKGDIAEGYSVSREKKESFPLTVTSAQKNPTAFYLCASSKDRGYTEAFFGQGTRLTVV.

The chain joins TRBV27 to TRBJ1-1, with D maybe TRBD1 (6 bases). CDR3 length: 15 amino acids. Trimming cost V 0 bases and J 1 base, with 9 bases left between them. The germline CDR1 and CDR2 sequences are MNHEY and SMNVEV (reference sequence). CDR3: CASSLSPGQNTEAFF. The CDR3 DNA sequence: TGTGCCAGCAGTTTATCTCCGGGACAGAACACTGAAGCTTTCTTT.

The V call is TRBV30, the J call TRBJ1-5; D call uncertain. Looked up from germline, CDR1 is GTSNPN and CDR2 is SVGIG (reference sequence). This CDR3 has 16 residues. The V gene lost 2 bases and the J gene lost 2 bases, with 16 bases spanning the gap. The CDR3 sequence: CAWSPGLGRGNQPQHF. CDR3 nucleotides: TGTGCCTGGAGTCCCGGACTGGGCCGGGGCAATCAGCCCCAGCATTTT. Full variable domain (rest looked up from reference TRBV30 and TRBJ1-5): SQTIHQWPATLVQPVGSPLSLECTVEGTSNPNLYWYRQAAGRGLQLLFYSVGIGQISSEVPQNLSASRPQDRQFILSSKKLLLSDSGFYLCAWSPGLGRGNQPQHFGDGTRLSIL.

The chain couples TRBV11-1 to TRBJ2-3, with TRBD2 matching over 15 bases. The CDR3 sequence is 16 residues long. Per germline, CDR1 SGHAT and CDR2 FQDESV (reference sequence). Germline trimming cut 5 bases from V and 4 bases from J; bases unmatched to any gene: 4. This CDR3 is CASSTRTSGGADTQYF. The CDR3 nucleotides are TGTGCCAGCAGCACCCGGACTAGCGGGGGGGCAGATACGCAGTATTTT. Variable domain in full (rest from reference TRBV11-1 and TRBJ2-3): EAEVAQSPRYKITEKSQAVAFWCDPISGHATLYWYRQILGQGPELLVQFQDESVVDDSQLPKDRFSAERLKGVDSTLKIQPAELGDSAMYLCASSTRTSGGADTQYFGPGTRLTVL.

The genes are TRBV18 and TRBJ2-1; 9 bases are a match to TRBD1. CDR3 length equals 17 residues. Germline CDR1 reads KGHSH; CDR2 reads LQKENI. V lost 4 bases to trimming and J lost 0 bases; unmatched junction nucleotides: 7. The chain's CDR3 is CASSLGTGSSSYNEQFF. The CDR3 DNA reads as TGTGCCAGCTCACTAGGGACAGGGAGTAGCTCCTACAATGAGCAGTTCTTC.

The V and J genes are TRBV5-1 and TRBJ1-2; D is possibly TRBD1 (6 bases). In germline, CDR1 is SGHRS, CDR2 YFSETQ. There are 16 residues in the CDR3. V was shortened by 4 bases and J by 14 bases, with 30 bases between the two germline ends. The CDR3 nucleotides are TGCGCCAGCAGCAGAGATACCGGGACAACAATTTATGGTGGGACCTTC. Translating it yields CASSRDTGTTIYGGTF.

This chain's CDR3 is CASTPSGFSYEQYF. CDR3 DNA sequence: TGTGCCAGCACCCCTAGCGGGTTTAGCTACGAGCAGTACTTC. The chain has TRBV27 and TRBJ2-7; TRBD2 matches 8 bases. The CDR3 length is 14 residues. Germline V gives CDR1 MNHEY, CDR2 SMNVEV (reference sequence). The V and J ends lost 7 bases and 3 bases, in that order; junction bases with no gene match: 8.

V usage is TRBV4-1 and J usage is TRBJ1-2, with TRBD1 matching over 7 bases. Germline CDR1 reads MGHRA; CDR2 reads YSYEKL. This CDR3 is built from 16 residues. Unmatched junction bases numbered 9, after V lost 0 bases and J lost 5 bases. The DNA of the CDR3 is TGCGCCAGCAGCCAAGATCCGGGACAGCCCCTTTATGGCTACACCTTC. Its translation is CASSQDPGQPLYGYTF.